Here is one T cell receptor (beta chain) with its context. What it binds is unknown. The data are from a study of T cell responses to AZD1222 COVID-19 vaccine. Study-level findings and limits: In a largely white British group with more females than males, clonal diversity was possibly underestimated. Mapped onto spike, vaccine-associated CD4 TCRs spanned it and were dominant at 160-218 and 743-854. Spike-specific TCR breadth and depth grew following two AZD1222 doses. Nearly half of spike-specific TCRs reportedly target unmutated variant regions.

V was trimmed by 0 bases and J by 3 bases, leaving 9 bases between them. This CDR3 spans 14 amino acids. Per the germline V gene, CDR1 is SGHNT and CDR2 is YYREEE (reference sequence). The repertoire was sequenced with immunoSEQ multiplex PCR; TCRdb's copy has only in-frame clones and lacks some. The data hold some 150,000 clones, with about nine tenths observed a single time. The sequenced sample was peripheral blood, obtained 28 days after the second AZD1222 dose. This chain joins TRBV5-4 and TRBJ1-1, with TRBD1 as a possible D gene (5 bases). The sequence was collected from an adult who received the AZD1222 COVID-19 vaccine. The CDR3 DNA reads TGTGCCAGCAGCTTGGTTGTAGGGGACACTGAAGCTTTCTTT. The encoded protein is CASSLVVGDTEAFF.